The entry that follows covers one T cell receptor (beta chain) sequence. The target antigen is unknown. The data were taken from a study of primary melanoma T cells and metastatic recurrence. The assay was immunoSEQ multiplex PCR, and TCRdb's table has in-frame clones only and misses some. This repertoire shows more than 850 clones, under 80% found once; its top ten account for 4.5% to 5%. Study-wide results and caveats: A tumor T-cell fraction above 20% appeared protective. Adding T-cell fraction to thickness reportedly best improved survival prediction.

The CDR3 is 14 residues long. V was clipped by 6 bases and J by 4 bases, with 14 bases between them. From germline, CDR1 is WSHSY and CDR2 SAAADI. The sample taken for sequencing was melanoma tumor tissue. This rearrangement joins TRBV10-2 to TRBJ2-3, with D possibly TRBD2 on 6 matching bases. This receptor was identified in a human donor with melanoma. The DNA for the CDR3 is TGCGCCAGCAGGGAGGGAGACCGGCCAGATACGCAGTATTTT. Translation gives CASREGDRPDTQYF.